This TCR beta chain was obtained from a study of stem cell transplantation in POMP-related autoinflammatory disease. CDR3 size: 13 residues. Germline loops: CDR1 SGDLS, CDR2 YYNGEE. Trimming removed 0 bases from V and 4 bases from J, with 7 bases in between. Only in-frame clones appear in the TCRdb table, and some are missing; sequencing was by immunoSEQ multiplex PCR. The top ten hold over 0.6% of the sample, which has some 33,000 clones, roughly 88% seen once. Study-wide results and caveats: Across all analyzed T-cell subsets, patients with PRAID tended toward reduced diversity and increased clonality. In PRAID patients, the number of distinct TRB V-J gene pairings was restricted.

With regard to this clone: Antigen specificity is unknown. The same CDR3 also results from other DNA sequences found in this sample.

This specimen was CD4+ T cells from PBMCs, taken before stem cell transplantation. V and J are TRBV9 and TRBJ2-5; D unresolved. This TCR was recovered from a human donor with POMP-related autoinflammation and immune dysregulation (PRAID). As DNA, the CDR3 is TGTGCCAGCAGCGTAGGCCTAGGAGAGACCCAGTACTTC. It is translated as CASSVGLGETQYF.